These 20 T cell receptor beta chains originate from one sample sequenced in a study of T cell repertoires in cytomegalovirus infection. TCRdb redid the calling of the reads with MiXCR, one entry per CDR3 protein. The sample lists approximately 280,000 distinct CDR3 sequences; 20% to 25% were seen once. Their antigens remain unidentified. The specimen was cultured PBMCs, collected from culture after CMV antigen stimulation. The receptor set was obtained from a human donor in good health (CMV status not recorded). Some clones in this sample may be carry-over from other donors' samples.

This clonotype appeared many times. This chain uses TRBV19 with TRBJ2-1, with D unresolved. Germline CDR1 and CDR2: LNHDA and SQIVND (reference sequence). The CDR3 spans 13 residues. The germline V and J ends were trimmed by 7 bases and 0 bases, with 7 bases remaining between them. As DNA, the CDR3 is TGTGCCAGTATGCCGAGCTCCTACAATGAGCAGTTCTTC. The encoded protein is CASMPSSYNEQFF.

This clonotype was counted between two and nine times. The chain joins TRBV10-3 to TRBJ1-2; D might be TRBD1 (6 bases). The V gene's germline CDR1 is ENHRY and CDR2 SYGVKD. The CDR3 runs 12 residues. The germline V and J ends were trimmed by 4 bases and 7 bases, with 10 bases remaining between them. The CDR3 coding sequence is TGTGCCATCAGTGGAACAGGGCCTGGCTACACCTTC. Translated, it gives CAISGTGPGYTF.

J is TRBJ2-7 and V is TRBV7-9, with D possibly being TRBD2 (5 bases). Trimming pared 0 bases from V and 6 bases from J, leaving 6 bases between. Germline lookup yields CDR1 SEHNR and CDR2 FQNEAQ (reference sequence). The CDR3 has 12 amino acids. CDR3: CASSLAGVEQYF. The CDR3 nucleotides read TGTGCCAGCAGCTTAGCCGGGGTCGAGCAGTACTTC.

Ten or more counts support this clonotype. The V call is TRBV7-9, the J call TRBJ2-1; tentative D call: TRBD2 (6 bases). The ends were cut back, 5 bases at V and 5 bases at J, with 16 bases in the middle. This CDR3 spans 15 amino acids. Per the germline V gene, CDR1 is SEHNR and CDR2 is FQNEAQ (reference sequence). The CDR3 DNA follows: TGTGCCAGCAGCCCGTGGGGCGGAGGGGACAATGAGCAGTTCTTC. Translating gives CASSPWGGGDNEQFF.

In this sample, this clonotype turned up a few times. The rearrangement uses TRBV6-2 or TRBV6-3 and TRBJ2-2; 8 bases match TRBD2. The CDR3 consists of 18 residues. Germline CDR1 reads MNHEY; CDR2 reads SVGEGT. The junction had 8 bases not matched to a gene; V was cut back by 0 bases and J by 2 bases. The DNA of the CDR3 is TGTGCCAGCAGTTACTCTGTGCGGGAGGTACCAAACACCGGGGAGCTGTTTTTT. Its translation is CASSYSVREVPNTGELFF.

The sample holds many counts of this clonotype. This chain connects TRBV7-2 to TRBJ2-7; 7 bases align to TRBD2. V gave up 6 bases and J gave up 1 base; unmatched junction bases: 3. This CDR3 contains 13 residues. CDR1 and CDR2 (germline): SGHTA, FQGNSA. This CDR3 is CASRGTTSYEQYF. CDR3 DNA: TGTGCCAGCAGGGGGACTACATCCTACGAGCAGTACTTC. The full variable domain, its missing parts supplied by reference TRBV7-2 and TRBJ2-7, is GAGVSQSPSNKVTEKGKDVELRCDPISGHTALYWYRQSLGQGLEFLIYFQGNSAPDKSGLPSDRFSAERTGGSVSTLTIQRTQQEDSAVYLCASRGTTSYEQYFGPGTRLTVT.

The sample holds many counts of this clonotype. The chain has TRBV11-3 and TRBJ2-6, with 7 bases that match TRBD1. The CDR3 is 14 amino acids. Germline V CDR1 and CDR2: SGHNT, YENEEA. The V and J ends lost 6 bases and 12 bases, in that order; junction bases with no gene match: 11. CDR3 sequence reads: CASRDATGSLVLTF. The DNA of the CDR3 is TGTGCCAGCAGGGATGCGACAGGGTCACTCGTCCTGACTTTC.

This clonotype has just a few counts. This chain connects TRBV11-2 to TRBJ1-4; TRBD1 agrees at 9 bases. Per germline, CDR1 SGHAT and CDR2 FQNNGV. V lost 0 bases, J lost 8 bases, and 7 bases stayed unmatched. The CDR3 spans 16 residues. CDR3 sequence (DNA): TGTGCCAGCAGCTTAGAAGGGACAGGGCTCGACGAAAAACTGTTTTTT. It yields the protein CASSLEGTGLDEKLFF. Looking up the rest from reference TRBV11-2 and TRBJ1-4 gives the full variable domain: EAGVAQSPRYKIIEKRQSVAFWCNPISGHATLYWYQQILGQGPKLLIQFQNNGVVDDSQLPKDRFSAERLKGVDSTLKIQPAKLEDSAVYLCASSLEGTGLDEKLFFGSGTQLSVL.

This clonotype was counted only a few times. The V and J genes are TRBV5-4 and TRBJ1-5; no reliable D call. The germline V gene has CDR1 SGHNT and CDR2 YYREEE (reference sequence). The CDR3 is 15 residues long. V was clipped by 0 bases and J by 1 base, with 8 bases between them. CDR3 sequence: CASSLEPGSNQPQHF. In DNA, the CDR3 is TGTGCCAGCAGCTTGGAGCCAGGAAGCAATCAGCCCCAGCATTTT.

This clonotype has more than one count but fewer than ten. The J gene is TRBJ1-6, the V gene TRBV28; no clear D. CDR1 and CDR2 from the germline V gene are MDHEN and SYDVKM. CDR3 length equals 11 residues. Deletions cut 5 bases from V and 8 bases from J, with 4 bases between. CDR3 residues: CASSRYSPLHF. The CDR3 coding sequence is TGTGCCAGCAGTCGTTATTCACCCCTCCACTTT. Full variable domain (outside the CDR3, taken from reference TRBV28 and TRBJ1-6): DVKVTQSSRYLVKRTGEKVFLECVQDMDHENMFWYRQDPGLGLRLIYFSYDVKMKEKGDIPEGYSVSREKKERFSLILESASTNQTSMYLCASSRYSPLHFGNGTRLTVT.

The chain's CDR3 is CASSYREEQFF. CDR3 nucleotides: TGTGCCAGCAGTTACCGGGAGGAGCAGTTCTTC. This sequence joins TRBV6-2 or TRBV6-3 and TRBJ2-1; D perhaps matches TRBD2 (6 bases). The germline V gene encodes CDR1 MNHEY and CDR2 SVGEGT. The CDR3 runs 11 residues. V lost 2 bases and J lost 10, with 6 bases in between.

This clonotype was seen many times. The chain combines TRBV7-8 with TRBJ2-1; no clear D. The CDR3 covers 15 residues. V lost 1 base, J lost 7 bases, and 14 bases lay in between. CDR1 and CDR2 from the germline V gene are SGHVS and FQNEAQ. The CDR3 bases are TGTGCCAGCAGCTTAGGGAGAGTATACGTAAATGAGCAGTTCTTC. Encoded protein: CASSLGRVYVNEQFF. Full variable domain (missing parts from reference TRBV7-8 and TRBJ2-1): GAGVSQSPRYKVAKRGQDVALRCDPISGHVSLFWYQQALGQGPEFLTYFQNEAQLDKSGLPSDRFFAERPEGSVSTLKIQRTQQEDSAVYLCASSLGRVYVNEQFFGPGTRLTVL.

The chain employs TRBV24-1 and TRBJ2-3, with 11 bases that match TRBD2. This CDR3 contains 17 residues. Germline values: CDR1 KGHDR, CDR2 SFDVKD. With 5 bases clipped from V and 1 base from J, the junction kept 7 bases outside the gene matches. CDR3 loop: CATSGPGTSGRTDTQYF. The CDR3 region has the DNA TGTGCCACCAGTGGCCCCGGGACTAGCGGCCGCACAGATACGCAGTATTTT.

This clonotype was picked up a small number of times. J is TRBJ1-3 and V is TRBV6-5; TRBD1 is a possible D gene (6 bases). V lost 10 bases and J 0 bases, leaving 16 bases between the germline ends. The CDR3 length is 15 residues. Per germline, CDR1 MNHEY and CDR2 SVGAGI. CDR3 coding DNA: TGTGCCACCCATGCTGTCAGGGGCTCTGGAAACACCATATATTTT. It codes for CATHAVRGSGNTIYF.

This clonotype was recorded a few times. V is TRBV19 and J is TRBJ2-2, with 7 positions matching TRBD1. In germline, CDR1 is LNHDA, CDR2 SQIVND (reference sequence). There are 15 residues in the CDR3. V shed 6 bases, J shed 1 base, and the junction held 5 bases outside the gene matches. The CDR3 protein is CASSRDRENTGELFF. DNA of the CDR3: TGTGCCAGTAGCCGCGACAGGGAGAACACCGGGGAGCTGTTTTTT. Full variable domain (outside the CDR3, taken from reference TRBV19 and TRBJ2-2): DGGITQSPKYLFRKEGQNVTLSCEQNLNHDAMYWYRQDPGQGLRLIYYSQIVNDFQKGDIAEGYSVSREKKESFPLTVTSAQKNPTAFYLCASSRDRENTGELFFGEGSRLTVL.

In its sample, this clonotype was seen a few times. This chain joins TRBV27 and TRBJ2-5, with TRBD2 identical over 12 bases. The V segment lost 5 bases and the J segment 1 base; nucleotides outside the gene matches: 17. This CDR3 has 20 residues. Germline CDR1 is MNHEY and CDR2 is SMNVEV (reference sequence). The CDR3 sequence: CASSPIRSRLTSGSQETQYF. The CDR3 bases are TGTGCCAGCAGTCCAATTCGATCCCGATTGACTAGCGGGAGCCAAGAGACCCAGTACTTC.

This clonotype was detected only a few times. The chain employs TRBV4-3 and TRBJ2-3; D perhaps matches TRBD1 (6 bases). The CDR3 is 18 amino acids. CDR1 and CDR2 from the germline V gene are LGHNA and YSLEER. Trimming cost V 0 bases and J 3 bases, with 19 bases left between them. The CDR3 loop reads CASSQEWDSGADTDTQYF. The CDR3 DNA reads as TGCGCCAGCAGCCAAGAATGGGATTCAGGGGCAGATACAGATACGCAGTATTTT.

The chain uses TRBV27 and TRBJ1-1, with 8 bases lining up with TRBD1. CDR1 and CDR2 from the germline V gene are MNHEY and SMNVEV (reference sequence). V trimming: 7 bases; J trimming: 11 bases; junction bases outside the gene matches: 21. The CDR3 is 16 amino acids. The DNA for the CDR3 is TGTGCCAGCACCATCCTAAGGACAGGGCAGGTTGGTAAGGCTTTCTTT. Translating it yields CASTILRTGQVGKAFF.

This clonotype was observed at least ten times. The chain joins TRBV12-3 or TRBV12-4 to TRBJ1-2; D not resolved. The CDR3 is made up of 15 amino acids. Trimming pared 4 bases from V and 4 bases from J, leaving 16 bases between. Written as DNA, the CDR3 is TGTGCCAGCAGTTCCGCCGCAGGTGGCGGCTATGGCTACACCTTC. Translated, it gives CASSSAAGGGYGYTF.

This clonotype was recorded many times. This chain connects TRBV19 to TRBJ1-5; TRBD1 agrees at 7 bases. The germline CDR1 and CDR2 sequences are LNHDA and SQIVND (reference sequence). The CDR3 extends over 14 amino acids. The trim removed 6 bases at V and 5 bases at J, leaving 7 bases unmatched. CDR3 DNA sequence: TGTGCCAGTAGGCGGGACAGCGGCTATCAGCCCCAGCATTTT. Protein: CASRRDSGYQPQHF.